This T cell receptor (beta chain) was profiled in a study of blood T cell repertoires in COVID-19. Across the study: The United States, Italy and Spain provided the acute and convalescent COVID-19 samples. The analysed material was cDNA or gDNA that came from T cells, B-cell-depleted T cells, or PBMCs.

The authors' processing: Reference gene primer amplification gave nucleated cell count estimates. Assay used: immunoSEQ multiplex PCR; TCRdb lists only in-frame clones, some missing. The DNA gave D and trimming, while V, J and clone size come from that table. The table has about 190,000 clones, around 82% seen once. Germline V CDR1 and CDR2: SGHDT, YYEEEE. The CDR3 is 17 residues long. V trimming: 5 bases; J trimming: 0 bases; junction bases outside the gene matches: 13. This chain links TRBV5-6 with TRBJ2-7; 8 positions match TRBD2. The sequencing sample was made of peripheral blood. This receptor was taken from a man aged 50-59 years with active or convalescent COVID-19. The CDR3 nucleotides are TGTGCCAGCAGTGCCACCACGGGGGGGCGGATCTCCTACGAGCAGTACTTC. It specifies CASSATTGGRISYEQYF.